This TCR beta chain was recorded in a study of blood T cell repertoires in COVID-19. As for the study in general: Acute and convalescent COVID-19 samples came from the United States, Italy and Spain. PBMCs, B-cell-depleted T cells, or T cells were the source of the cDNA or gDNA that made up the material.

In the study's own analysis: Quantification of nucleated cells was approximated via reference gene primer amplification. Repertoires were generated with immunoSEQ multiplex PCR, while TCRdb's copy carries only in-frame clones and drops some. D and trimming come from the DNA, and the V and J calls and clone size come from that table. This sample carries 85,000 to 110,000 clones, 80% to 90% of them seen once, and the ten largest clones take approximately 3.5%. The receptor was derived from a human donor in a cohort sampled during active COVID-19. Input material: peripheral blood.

CDR3 protein: CASSPGQGKVAGANVLTF. DNA of the CDR3: TGTGCCAGCTCACCAGGGCAGGGGAAAGTCGCTGGGGCCAACGTCCTGACTTTC. The V and J genes are TRBV18 and TRBJ2-6; perhaps TRBD1 as D (6 bases). V was cut by 2 bases and J by 2 bases, with 16 bases left in between. Germline V lookup: CDR1 KGHSH, CDR2 LQKENI. This CDR3 contains 18 residues. Filled out from reference TRBV18 and TRBJ2-6, the complete variable domain reads NAGVMQNPRHLVRRRGQEARLRCSPMKGHSHVYWYRQLPEEGLKFMVYLQKENIIDESGMPKERFSAEFPKEGPSILRIQQVVRGDSAAYFCASSPGQGKVAGANVLTFGAGSRLTVL.